The 8 T cell receptor beta chains below come from one sample, sequenced in a study of T-cell reconstitution after alpha-beta-depleted transplantation in children. TCRbeta library construction was performed incorporating unique molecular identifiers. TCRdb used MiXCR to reprocess the PCR reads, holding one entry per CDR3 protein. The data contain about 58,000 distinct CDR3 sequences, approximately 43% of them seen just once; the ten biggest clones take up 98%. The material was PBMCs, mostly from graft donor cells, obtained 360 days after TCRalphabeta/CD19-depleted stem cell transplant. These receptors originate from a male patient aged 10 to 17 who had a stem cell transplant for acute lymphoblastic leukemia, so the T cells may come from the graft donor.

The rearrangement uses TRBV27 and TRBJ2-7; 7 bases line up with TRBD1. The CDR3 is made up of 16 amino acids. The ends lost 5 bases at V and 1 base at J; junction bases unmatched: 11. In germline, CDR1 is MNHEY, CDR2 SMNVEV (reference sequence). CDR3 in DNA: TGTGCCAGCAGTCGAGAAGGGGGCCCTCTTTCCTACGAGCAGTACTTC. Translated: CASSREGGPLSYEQYF.

The chain combines TRBV7-9 with TRBJ1-3; TRBD1 might be the D (6 bases). Trimming took off 3 bases at V and 2 bases at J, with 14 bases between the two ends. Germline V lookup: CDR1 SEHNR, CDR2 FQNEAQ (reference sequence). The CDR3 consists of 16 residues. CDR3 protein: CASSFGPQGTGNTIYF. CDR3 DNA: TGTGCCAGCAGCTTTGGTCCGCAGGGGACTGGAAACACCATATATTTT.

The genes are TRBV10-3 and TRBJ2-3, with unresolved D. This CDR3 region has 11 residues. V gave up 6 bases and J gave up 1 base, with 2 bases separating them. In germline, CDR1 is ENHRY, CDR2 SYGVKD. The CDR3 bases are TGTGCCATCAGAGGCACAGATACGCAGTATTTT. It codes for CAIRGTDTQYF.

The chain combines TRBV5-1 with TRBJ2-2, with TRBD2 matching 9 bases. This CDR3 has 17 residues. The germline V gene encodes CDR1 SGHRS and CDR2 YFSETQ. The V segment lost 0 bases and the J segment 6 bases; nucleotides outside the gene matches: 9. The CDR3 DNA is TGCGCCAGCAGCTTGGCAGCTGGTAGCGGGAGTCCCGGGGAGCTGTTTTTT. Its protein product is CASSLAAGSGSPGELFF.

This clonotype was counted a few times. This chain connects TRBV5-1 to TRBJ2-1; 8 nucleotides match TRBD1. Per the germline V gene, CDR1 is SGHRS and CDR2 is YFSETQ. The CDR3 is made up of 14 amino acids. V lost 5 bases, J lost 3 bases, and 4 bases stayed unmatched. In nucleotides, the CDR3 is TGCGCCAGCAGTAGCGGACAGGGCTACAATGAGCAGTTCTTC. Its protein product is CASSSGQGYNEQFF.

V is TRBV7-8 and J is TRBJ1-1; the match to TRBD1 covers 7 bases. Germline CDR1 reads SGHVS; CDR2 reads FQNEAQ. V shed 5 bases, J shed 5 bases, and the junction held 5 bases outside the gene matches. This CDR3 contains 13 residues. The CDR3 protein is CASSAYRGTEAFF. In DNA form, the CDR3 reads TGTGCCAGCAGCGCCTACAGGGGAACTGAAGCTTTCTTT.

The chain links TRBV27 to TRBJ2-7; 7 nucleotides line up with TRBD1. Germline CDR1 MNHEY, CDR2 SMNVEV (reference sequence). This CDR3 region has 15 residues. J was trimmed by 2 bases and V by 0 bases; bases with no gene match: 4. CDR3 in DNA: TGTGCCAGCAGTTTATCGTTTACAGGGGCCTACGAGCAGTACTTC. Protein sequence: CASSLSFTGAYEQYF.

This clonotype was recorded a few times. This chain connects TRBV5-1 to TRBJ2-3; D is unresolved. The ends were cut back, 4 bases at V and 2 bases at J, with 14 bases in the middle. Germline-derived CDR1 and CDR2 are SGHRS and YFSETQ. The length of the CDR3 is 15 residues. The CDR3 nucleotides read TGCGCCAGCAGCCCCGGACCCTCTCTCACAGATACGCAGTATTTT. Amino acid sequence: CASSPGPSLTDTQYF.